This T cell receptor (beta chain) derives from a study of shared clonotypes between healthy human individuals. Clones were read by immunoSEQ multiplex PCR, and TCRdb kept only the in-frame ones, dropping some. The sample carries around 690,000 clones, roughly 88% recorded once. The trim removed 1 base at V and 8 bases at J, leaving 8 bases unmatched. The CDR3 is 16 amino acids. Germline V gene data show CDR1 as SEHNR and CDR2 as FQNEAQ (reference sequence). The sequenced material came from memory CD8+ T cells from PBMCs. Subset given: CD45RO+ cells pooled with CCR7-negative TemRA cells. The gene calls are TRBV7-9 and TRBJ1-6, with 7 positions matching TRBD1. The sequence derives from a man between 18 and 35 years old in good health. Some clones in this sample may be carry-over from other donors' samples. CDR3 coding DNA: TGTGCCAGCAGCTTAGAAGTAGGGGGCGTTGATTCACCCCTCCACTTT. Its protein product is CASSLEVGGVDSPLHF.